The 13 T cell receptor beta chains below all came from one sample that was sequenced in a study of blood T cell repertoires in COVID-19. TCRdb's table, derived via immunoSEQ multiplex PCR, lists solely in-frame clones and lacks some. The table lists about 100,000 clones, roughly 84% of them singletons. Sequencing input: peripheral blood. These receptors were taken from a human donor in a cohort sampled during active COVID-19.

The chain carries TRBV2 and TRBJ1-5, with D possibly being TRBD1 (5 bases). Germline V gene data show CDR1 as SNHLY and CDR2 as FYNNEI. Between the trimmed V and J ends, which lost 5 bases and 6 bases, there was a span of 14 bases. CDR3 length: 14 residues. This CDR3 is CASSQGRGFQPQHF. In nucleotides, the CDR3 is TGTGCCAGCAGTCAAGGGAGGGGTTTTCAGCCCCAGCATTTT.

The V and J genes are TRBV7-8 and TRBJ2-4; no firm D call. Germline CDR1 reads SGHVS; CDR2 reads FQNEAQ. V lost 5 bases, J lost 4 bases, and 15 bases lay in between. The CDR3 has 15 amino acids. In DNA, the CDR3 is TGTGCCAGCAGCAAGGTAGCCCCCCTAAAAAACATTCAGTACTTC. Its protein product is CASSKVAPLKNIQYF.

The gene calls are TRBV14 and TRBJ1-1; 10 bases are shared with TRBD1. With V trimmed by 6 bases and J by 2 bases, 12 bases remained unmatched. Germline CDR1 and CDR2: SGHDN and FVKESK. This CDR3 comprises 17 residues. The CDR3 nucleotides read TGTGCCAGCAGGGACACCGGGACAGGGGTCCACAACACTGAAGCTTTCTTT. The encoded protein is CASRDTGTGVHNTEAFF.

The chain uses TRBV11-2 and TRBJ1-3, with TRBD1 as a possible D gene (5 bases). Germline lookup yields CDR1 SGHAT and CDR2 FQNNGV. V gave up 5 bases and J gave up 2 bases, with 10 bases separating them. The CDR3 runs 14 residues. CDR3 loop: CASSPSGAGNTIYF. The CDR3 bases are TGTGCCAGCAGCCCTTCGGGGGCTGGAAACACCATATATTTT.

The CDR3 nucleotides read TGTGCCAGCAGCGCCCGGGTGAATTATGGCTACACCTTC. Protein: CASSARVNYGYTF. The chain joins TRBV9 to TRBJ1-2; no clear D. The V end was cut by 3 bases, the J end by 5 bases, with 11 bases between. Germline-derived CDR1 and CDR2 are SGDLS and YYNGEE. This CDR3 has 13 amino acids.

This rearrangement joins TRBV3-1 (or the pseudogene TRBV3-2) to TRBJ2-5, with D possibly matching TRBD2 (6 bases). The germline CDR1 and CDR2 sequences are LGHDT and YNNKEL (reference sequence). There are 16 residues in the CDR3. V gave up 0 bases and J gave up 4 bases, with 15 bases separating them. This CDR3 reads CASSQDRLQEGETQYF. The CDR3, as DNA: TGTGCCAGCAGCCAAGACCGTCTGCAGGAGGGAGAGACCCAGTACTTC.

The gene calls are TRBV5-1 and TRBJ2-5; no clear D gene. The CDR3 has 12 amino acids. Trimming took 4 bases from V and 4 from J, leaving 8 bases between them. Germline-derived CDR1 and CDR2 are SGHRS and YFSETQ. The DNA for the CDR3 is TGCGCCAGCAGCGAGATCCGAGAGACCCAGTACTTC. This translates into CASSEIRETQYF.

The genes are TRBV5-1 and TRBJ1-2, with D unresolved. Trimming left V 0 bases short and J 4 bases short, with 7 bases between. The CDR3 length is 13 residues. Germline-derived CDR1 and CDR2 are SGHRS and YFSETQ. In DNA form, the CDR3 reads TGCGCCAGCAGCTTGGACAGCACCTATGGCTACACCTTC. Its protein is CASSLDSTYGYTF. The full variable domain, rest sourced from reference TRBV5-1 and TRBJ1-2, is KAGVTQTPRYLIKTRGQQVTLSCSPISGHRSVSWYQQTPGQGLQFLFEYFSETQRNKGNFPGRFSGRQFSNSRSEMNVSTLELGDSALYLCASSLDSTYGYTFGSGTRLTVV.

The rearrangement uses TRBV9 and TRBJ1-2; no clear D gene. Germline loops: CDR1 SGDLS, CDR2 YYNGEE. The V gene lost 4 bases and the J gene lost 1 base, with 14 bases spanning the gap. The CDR3 spans 15 residues. The CDR3 here is CASSPLPVHNYGYTF. CDR3 nucleotide sequence: TGTGCCAGCAGCCCCCTCCCGGTGCATAACTATGGCTACACCTTC.

CDR3 sequence: CASSQRERSSTDTQYF. DNA of the CDR3: TGCGCCAGCAGCCAGCGGGAGAGATCTAGCACAGATACGCAGTATTTT. J is TRBJ2-3 and V is TRBV5-1, with 8 bases matching TRBD2. V trimming: 4 bases; J trimming: 0 bases; junction bases outside the gene matches: 7. The length of the CDR3 is 16 residues. Germline V gives CDR1 SGHRS, CDR2 YFSETQ.

The chain is built from TRBV5-4 and TRBJ2-2, with 7 positions matching TRBD2. With 4 bases clipped from V and 6 bases from J, the junction kept 9 bases outside the gene matches. The CDR3 length is 15 residues. CDR1 is SGHNT, CDR2 YYREEE, per germline (reference sequence). The CDR3 DNA is TGTGCCAGCAGCGCCTCTCTTGGGAGGGCCGGGGAGCTGTTTTTT. Translation gives CASSASLGRAGELFF.

This chain connects TRBV7-9 to TRBJ2-2; D is undetermined. The ends were cut back, 0 bases at V and 7 bases at J, with 9 bases in the middle. CDR1 is SEHNR, CDR2 FQNEAQ, per germline (reference sequence). CDR3 length: 14 residues. CDR3 sequence reads: CASSLAAIDGELFF. The CDR3 DNA sequence: TGTGCCAGCAGCTTAGCGGCCATCGACGGGGAGCTGTTTTTT.

The genes are TRBV6-5 and TRBJ1-2; D call uncertain. This CDR3 is 12 amino acids long. V gave up 4 bases and J gave up 0 bases, with 3 bases separating them. Germline-derived CDR1 and CDR2 are MNHEY and SVGAGI. The CDR3 sequence is CASSSSNYGYTF. The DNA for the CDR3 is TGTGCCAGCAGTTCTTCTAACTATGGCTACACCTTC.